The 24 T cell receptor beta chains below all came from one sample that was sequenced in a study of identical twins. In TCRdb, the 5' RACE reads were re-called with MiXCR into one record per CDR3 protein. The repertoire holds around 490,000 distinct CDR3 sequences, 14% seen once, with approximately 0.98% in the top ten. A further study also used this sample, focusing on yellow fever vaccine responses in identical twins.

Input material: CD4+ T cells sorted from blood. The receptors derive from a woman under 30 in good health.

This clonotype came up many times. The chain has TRBV20-1 and TRBJ2-1; perhaps TRBD2 as D (6 bases). V was clipped by 4 bases and J by 3 bases, with 16 bases between them. CDR3 length: 15 amino acids. Germline assignment: CDR1 DFQATT and CDR2 SNEGSKA (reference sequence). CDR3 region: CSATMGGGFYNEQFF. DNA of the CDR3: TGCAGTGCTACAATGGGAGGCGGTTTCTACAATGAGCAGTTCTTC.

This clonotype was seen a few times. The chain couples TRBV18 to TRBJ2-2; D unclear. V lost 0 bases and J 6 bases, leaving 5 bases between the germline ends. Germline V gene lookup returns CDR1 KGHSH and CDR2 LQKENI. The CDR3 has 13 residues. Here the CDR3 DNA reads TGTGCCAGCTCACCACCTGAGGCCGGGGAGCTGTTTTTT. Its protein is CASSPPEAGELFF.

This clonotype was seen at least ten times. The chain joins TRBV7-9 to TRBJ1-1, with no clear D. The CDR3 is 13 residues long. In germline, CDR1 is SEHNR, CDR2 FQNEAQ (reference sequence). Between the trimmed V and J ends, which lost 5 bases and 7 bases, there was a span of 14 bases. Here the CDR3 DNA reads TGTGCCAGCAGCCGATCTAACCTTGGTGAAGCTTTCTTT. It yields the protein CASSRSNLGEAFF.

This clonotype was counted only a few times. The germline gene is not matched at one end of the junction; a read error may be the cause. The chain uses TRBV2 and TRBJ2-3; 7 bases map to TRBD2. The CDR3 totals 14 residues. CDR1 and CDR2 (germline): SNHLY, FYNNEI. The CDR3, as DNA: TGTGCCACCAAAGGGGCTAGCGGCACGGATACGCAGTATTTT. Translation gives CATKGASGTDTQYF. The variable domain in full, completed from reference TRBV2 and TRBJ2-3, reads EPEVTQTPSHQVTQMGQEVILRCVPISNHLYFYWYRQILGQKVEFLVSFYNNEISEKSEIFDDQFSVERPDGSNFTLKIRSTKLEDSAMYFCATKGASGTDTQYFGPGTRLTVL.

This clonotype was detected only a few times. The V call is TRBV20-1, the J call TRBJ1-3, with 12 bases lining up with TRBD1. The CDR3 is 15 amino acids. Germline CDR1 reads DFQATT; CDR2 reads SNEGSKA (reference sequence). Trimming at V came to 3 bases and at J to 1 base, leaving 1 base not matched to a gene. CDR3 DNA sequence: TGCAGTGCTAGGGGACAGGGGGCGTCTGGAAACACCATATATTTT. It translates to CSARGQGASGNTIYF.

This clonotype turned up a few times. The rearrangement joins TRBV6-1 to TRBJ1-5, with 8 bases aligning to TRBD1. The V gene's germline CDR1 is MNHNS and CDR2 SASEGT. After removal of 5 bases from V and 2 bases from J, the junction contained 5 bases not matched to a gene. The CDR3 contains 15 residues. The CDR3 loop reads CASSQDRARNQPQHF. The CDR3 DNA reads TGTGCCAGCAGTCAGGACAGGGCCCGCAATCAGCCCCAGCATTTT.

There are a few counts of this clonotype. The J gene is TRBJ2-7, the V gene TRBV5-1, with TRBD1 matching over 9 bases. The J segment lost 6 bases and the V segment lost 2 bases, leaving 9 bases of the junction unmatched. The germline V gene encodes CDR1 SGHRS and CDR2 YFSETQ. CDR3 length equals 15 residues. The CDR3 DNA is TGCGCCAGCAGCTTCGCCGGGACAGGGAAAGGCGAGCAGTACTTC. This encodes CASSFAGTGKGEQYF.

This clonotype was found a few times. The genes are TRBV20-1 and TRBJ2-1; the match to TRBD2 covers 14 bases. The CDR3 extends over 15 amino acids. Per the germline V gene, CDR1 is DFQATT and CDR2 is SNEGSKA (reference sequence). After removal of 2 bases from V and 5 bases from J, the junction contained 2 bases not matched to a gene. The CDR3 DNA sequence: TGCAGTGCTAGAAAGACTAGCGGGAGGGACAATGAGCAGTTCTTC. Translating it yields CSARKTSGRDNEQFF.

V is TRBV20-1 and J is TRBJ2-3, with unresolved D. Germline V gene sequence: CDR1 DFQATT, CDR2 SNEGSKA (reference sequence). There are 12 residues in the CDR3. V was pared by 4 bases and J by 5 bases, with 10 bases between. DNA of the CDR3: TGCAGTGCTATAGGGTCTGGAGATACGCAGTATTTT. Translating it yields CSAIGSGDTQYF.

This rearrangement joins TRBV6-1 to TRBJ2-1, with 11 nucleotides matching TRBD2. The trim removed 6 bases at V and 3 bases at J, leaving 7 bases unmatched. This CDR3 is 16 amino acids long. In germline, CDR1 is MNHNS, CDR2 SASEGT. The CDR3 spells CASSHPSGRNYNEQFF. The CDR3 DNA reads TGTGCCAGCAGCCACCCTAGCGGGAGGAACTACAATGAGCAGTTCTTC.

This chain links TRBV11-2 with TRBJ2-3; D uncertain. The CDR3 consists of 12 residues. Looked up from germline, CDR1 is SGHAT and CDR2 is FQNNGV. Trimming took 5 bases from V and 10 from J, leaving 13 bases between them. CDR3 sequence reads: CASSPKRAAQYF. The CDR3 DNA follows: TGTGCCAGCAGCCCAAAACGGGCGGCGCAGTATTTT.

This clonotype appeared many times. The chain joins TRBV7-2 to TRBJ2-3; a possible D gene is TRBD1 (6 bases). Trimming removed 6 bases from V and 1 base from J, with 11 bases in between. Germline CDR1 is SGHTA and CDR2 is FQGNSA. The CDR3 extends over 14 amino acids. The CDR3 spells CASRRGWGTDTQYF. DNA of the CDR3: TGTGCCAGCAGAAGGGGGTGGGGCACAGATACGCAGTATTTT. Supplemented by reference TRBV7-2 and TRBJ2-3, the full variable domain reads GAGVSQSPSNKVTEKGKDVELRCDPISGHTALYWYRQSLGQGLEFLIYFQGNSAPDKSGLPSDRFSAERTGGSVSTLTIQRTQQEDSAVYLCASRRGWGTDTQYFGPGTRLTVL.

V usage is TRBV28 and J usage is TRBJ2-7, with TRBD2 matching over 11 bases. This CDR3 region has 13 residues. The germline V gene has CDR1 MDHEN and CDR2 SYDVKM. The V gene end was trimmed by 9 bases and the J gene end by 5 bases; junction bases not matched to a gene: 6. The CDR3 protein is CASILAGEDEQYF. CDR3 sequence (DNA): TGTGCCAGTATACTAGCGGGAGAGGACGAGCAGTACTTC.

CDR3: CASGAGANTGELFF. CDR3 sequence (DNA): TGTGCCAGCGGAGCGGGAGCGAACACCGGGGAGCTGTTTTTT. The chain joins TRBV18 to TRBJ2-2, with 8 bases identical to TRBD2. Germline V lookup: CDR1 KGHSH, CDR2 LQKENI. The V and J ends lost 8 bases and 0 bases, in that order; junction bases with no gene match: 2. The CDR3 sequence is 14 residues long.

This clonotype was picked up a small number of times. This chain links TRBV3-1 with TRBJ2-3, with 12 bases fitting TRBD2. This CDR3 is 17 amino acids long. CDR1 is LGHDT, CDR2 YNNKEL, per germline (reference sequence). V was clipped by 6 bases and J by 0 bases; unmatched bases: 7. CDR3 amino acids: CASSPRTSGTSTDTQYF. DNA for the CDR3: TGTGCCAGCAGTCCGCGGACTAGCGGGACTAGCACAGATACGCAGTATTTT.

This clonotype was seen repeatedly, ten times or more. This chain uses TRBV24-1 with TRBJ2-5; D may be TRBD1 (6 bases). This CDR3 spans 13 amino acids. Trimming removed 7 bases from V and 4 bases from J, with 12 bases in between. Germline CDR1 is KGHDR and CDR2 is SFDVKD. This chain's CDR3 is CATRNGQTETQYF. The CDR3 nucleotides are TGTGCCACCAGGAACGGACAGACAGAGACCCAGTACTTC.

This chain joins TRBV20-1 and TRBJ2-2; a weak D match, TRBD1 (6 bases). Deletions cut 6 bases from V and 4 bases from J, with 15 bases between. In germline, CDR1 is DFQATT, CDR2 SNEGSKA (reference sequence). This CDR3 is 14 amino acids long. The CDR3 spells CSADHRVGTGELFF. CDR3 nucleotides: TGCAGTGCGGATCACAGGGTTGGCACCGGGGAGCTGTTTTTT.

This clonotype has only a few counts. This chain connects TRBV3-1 to TRBJ2-2; a weak D match, TRBD1 (5 bases). The CDR3 runs 15 residues. Germline CDR1 and CDR2: LGHDT and YNNKEL (reference sequence). V lost 2 bases to trimming and J lost 3 bases, with 10 bases between them. The CDR3 DNA reads as TGTGCCAGCAGCCAAATAGGGGCTGACACCGGGGAGCTGTTTTTT. Its protein is CASSQIGADTGELFF.

The chain has TRBV7-9 and TRBJ2-7, with TRBD1 identical over 12 bases. V trimming: 3 bases; J trimming: 4 bases; junction bases outside the gene matches: 4. Looked up from germline, CDR1 is SEHNR and CDR2 is FQNEAQ (reference sequence). The CDR3 is made up of 15 amino acids. In nucleotides, the CDR3 is TGTGCCAGCAGCTTCGGGACAGGGGGCGCATACGAGCAGTACTTC. Its translation is CASSFGTGGAYEQYF.

The chain has TRBV27 and TRBJ1-6, with D uncertain. V lost 11 bases to trimming and J lost 8 bases, with 19 bases between them. This CDR3 has 14 amino acids. Germline V gene lookup returns CDR1 MNHEY and CDR2 SMNVEV (reference sequence). CDR3 DNA sequence: TGTGCCTCCCAGCGGTTTCTTGCGGATTCACCCCTCCACTTT. This codes for CASQRFLADSPLHF.

This clonotype was recorded at least ten times. This chain links TRBV25-1 with TRBJ2-1; 7 nucleotides agree with TRBD2. CDR1 MGHDK and CDR2 SYGVNS come from the germline V gene. The CDR3 sequence is 15 residues long. The V gene end was trimmed by 4 bases and the J gene end by 7 bases; junction bases not matched to a gene: 10. The CDR3: CASSVPTSPYNEQFF. CDR3 nucleotide sequence: TGTGCCAGCAGTGTTCCGACTAGCCCATATAATGAGCAGTTCTTC.

The CDR3 nucleotides are TGTGCCAGCAGTCCCTTTTACGAGCAGTACTTC. Protein sequence: CASSPFYEQYF. The rearrangement uses TRBV6-6 and TRBJ2-7; D uncertain. Trimming removed 5 bases from V and 4 bases from J, with 6 bases in between. The germline V gene encodes CDR1 MNHNY and CDR2 SVGAGI (reference sequence). The CDR3 loop spans 11 amino acids.

This clonotype was recorded many times. The chain couples TRBV5-1 to TRBJ2-5; possible D gene TRBD1, 6 bases. V lost 4 bases and J 4 bases, leaving 17 bases between the germline ends. Germline lookup yields CDR1 SGHRS and CDR2 YFSETQ. This CDR3 is 15 amino acids long. CDR3 DNA sequence: TGCGCCAGCAGCGACCAACAACAGGGTCCAGAGACCCAGTACTTC. Encoded protein: CASSDQQQGPETQYF.

This clonotype was counted only a few times. This chain uses TRBV20-1 with TRBJ2-1, with D perhaps matching TRBD2 (6 bases). V shed 2 bases and J shed 7 bases, with 15 bases lying between them. The CDR3 runs to 14 residues. Germline V gives CDR1 DFQATT, CDR2 SNEGSKA (reference sequence). CDR3 sequence: CSARPAGTRNEQFF. As DNA, the CDR3 is TGCAGTGCTAGACCCGCCGGGACTCGAAATGAGCAGTTCTTC.